A selection of T cell receptor beta chains follows, all from one sample in a study of CD8 T cells in ankylosing spondylitis. One entry per CDR3 protein results from TCRdb running MiXCR on the 5' RACE reads. This table holds around 150,000 distinct CDR3 sequences, roughly 34% found once. The sample consisted of synovial fluid, either unsorted or a sorted T cell fraction (not recorded which). The receptors here all came from a male donor with ankylosing spondylitis. Each CDR3 is given with its conserved first and last residue. The order of the fields is D gene, J gene, V gene, clone size, CDR3 protein, CDR3 DNA. A D gene is named only where the DNA matches it firmly. Expanded clones get a size class; other rows say once, few or many, or leave the size out.

TRBD2 | TRBJ2-4 | TRBV7-2 | - | CASSLAWGAGDSNIQYF | TGTGCCAGCAGCTTAGCGTGGGGAGCGGGAGACTCAAACATTCAGTACTTC
TRBD1 | TRBJ1-5 | TRBV7-8 | - | CASSWTGRNQPQHF | TGTGCCAGCAGCTGGACAGGCCGCAATCAGCCCCAGCATTTT
TRBD2 | TRBJ2-3 | TRBV5-6 | once | CASSASGPLTDTQYF | TGTGCCAGCAGCGCTAGCGGGCCCCTCACAGATACGCAGTATTTT
TRBD2 | TRBJ2-3 | TRBV18 | once | CASSQSGGSDTQYF | TGTGCCAGCTCACAATCGGGAGGATCAGATACGCAGTATTTT
TRBD2 | TRBJ2-7 | TRBV28 | few | CASRRTSGSSYEQYF | TGTGCCAGCAGACGTACTAGCGGGAGCTCCTACGAGCAGTACTTC
- | TRBJ1-4 | TRBV27 | - | CASSGANNEKLFF | TGTGCCAGCAGCGGGGCCAATAATGAAAAACTGTTTTTT
TRBD2 | TRBJ2-3 | TRBV24-1 | - | CATSDFSGRGRGTDTQYF | TGTGCCACCAGTGATTTCAGTGGGAGGGGTCGGGGCACAGATACGCAGTATTTT
- | TRBJ2-7 | TRBV7-9 | - | CASSFGAGEQYF | TGTGCCAGCAGCTTCGGCGCGGGGGAGCAGTACTTC
- | TRBJ1-5 | TRBV2 | - | CASSPGTMAQHF | TGTGCCAGCAGTCCCGGGACAATGGCCCAGCATTTT
- | TRBJ1-6 | TRBV20-1 | - | CSAGSRNSPLHF | TGCAGTGCCGGGTCGAGGAACTCACCCCTCCACTTT
- | TRBJ1-1 | TRBV20-1 | many | CSAPGVRVGTEAFF | TGCAGTGCCCCCGGGGTTAGGGTTGGGACTGAAGCTTTCTTT
- | TRBJ2-6 | TRBV5-1 | - | CASSLDGSGANVLTF | TGTGCCAGCAGCCTGGACGGGTCTGGGGCCAACGTCCTGACTTTC
TRBD1 | TRBJ1-1 | TRBV20-1 | - | CSARGQGAIRPNTEAFF | TGCAGTGCTAGAGGTCAGGGGGCTATTAGGCCGAACACTGAAGCTTTCTTT
TRBD1 | TRBJ1-6 | TRBV27 | - | CASSYRTGSASPLHF | TGTGCCAGCAGTTATCGGACAGGGTCGGCATCACCCCTCCACTTT
- | TRBJ2-3 | TRBV5-1 | - | CASSLRTNTDTQYF | TGCGCCAGCAGCCTACGAACCAACACAGATACGCAGTATTTT
- | TRBJ2-7 | TRBV10-3 | - | CAISVVQARSSYEQYF | TGTGCCATCAGTGTTGTACAGGCCCGTTCCTCCTACGAGCAGTACTTC
TRBD1 | TRBJ2-2 | TRBV12-3/TRBV12-4 | - | CASRPHRGRATGELFF | TGTGCCAGCAGACCCCACAGGGGGCGCGCCACCGGGGAGCTGTTTTTT
TRBD1 | TRBJ2-7 | TRBV29-1 | many | CSVRQGVEYEQYF | TGCAGCGTTCGACAGGGGGTAGAATACGAGCAGTACTTC
TRBD1 | TRBJ2-3 | TRBV11-3 | many | CASSLPRDSSTDTQYF | TGTGCCAGCAGCTTACCTCGGGACAGCAGCACAGATACGCAGTATTTT
TRBD1 | TRBJ2-1 | TRBV20-1 | - | CSASTGGYEQFF | TGCAGTGCTTCTACAGGGGGCTATGAGCAGTTCTTC
- | TRBJ1-5 | TRBV5-1 | - | CASSLDAGNQPQHF | TGCGCCAGCAGCTTGGACGCCGGCAATCAGCCCCAGCATTTT
- | TRBJ2-7 | TRBV10-3 | many | CAIGALRAGAYEQYF | TGTGCCATCGGGGCCCTGCGGGCAGGAGCCTACGAGCAGTACTTC
- | TRBJ2-1 | TRBV6-2/TRBV6-3 | few | CASSYSRDLSYNEQFF | TGTGCCAGCAGTTACTCGCGGGACCTCTCCTACAATGAGCAGTTCTTC
TRBD2 | TRBJ2-3 | TRBV5-6 | - | CATFQRGGPTDTQYF | TGTGCCACCTTTCAGCGGGGGGGCCCCACAGATACGCAGTATTTT
TRBD1 | TRBJ1-1 | TRBV7-2 | - | CASSWTGGNTEAFF | TGTGCCAGCAGCTGGACAGGGGGCAACACTGAAGCTTTCTTT
TRBD1 | TRBJ1-5 | TRBV7-2 | medium-sized | CASSPDRVQPQHF | TGTGCCAGCAGCCCTGACAGGGTTCAGCCCCAGCATTTT
- | TRBJ1-6 | TRBV4-1 | - | CASSQDRGGRAEQSPLHF | TGCGCCAGCAGCCAAGATCGAGGGGGGCGAGCGGAACAGTCACCCCTCCACTTT
- | TRBJ1-1 | TRBV3-1 | medium-sized | CASSTRSGGWGTEAFF | TGTGCCAGCAGCACCCGGTCGGGGGGCTGGGGCACTGAAGCTTTCTTT
- | TRBJ2-5 | TRBV13 | few | CASSSSSLGWSLGVKVQETQYF | TGTGCCAGCAGCTCCAGCAGCCTGGGGTGGTCTCTGGGCGTGAAAGTCCAAGAGACCCAGTACTTC
- | TRBJ1-2 | TRBV28 | - | CASSLENYGYTF | TGTGCCAGCAGTTTGGAGAACTATGGCTACACCTTC
TRBD2 | TRBJ2-5 | TRBV7-9 | many | CAGHTSGQETQYF | TGTGCCGGCCATACTAGCGGCCAAGAGACCCAGTACTTC
- | TRBJ2-7 | TRBV4-1 | - | CASSQEGWGVQEPEQYF | TGCGCCAGCAGCCAAGAAGGTTGGGGCGTTCAGGAGCCCGAGCAGTACTTC
TRBD1 | TRBJ1-6 | TRBV5-1 | few | CASSPPGQGNSPLHF | TGCGCCAGCAGCCCGCCGGGACAGGGGAATTCACCCCTCCACTTT